The 5 T cell receptor beta chains reported below all come from one sample, sequenced in a study of T cell repertoires in cytomegalovirus infection (dated by TCRdb to between 2019 and 2020). The listed sequencing device is Illumina HiSeq 1500. TCRdb itself trimmed the public reads at Q25 with fastp, ran MiXCR and retained productive beta chains. Every distinct CDR3 protein forms one entry, paired with its most common genes and DNA. The sample table lists about 230,000 distinct CDR3 sequences, approximately 22% of them with a count of one. Approximately 18% of the sample rests with the top ten. The material sequenced was CD8+ T cells from PBMCs. Receptors originate from a human donor in good health (CMV status not recorded). Some clones in this sample may be carry-over from other donors' samples.

The CDR3 here is CASKYSSGNTIYF. The CDR3 nucleotides are TGTGCCAGCAAATACAGCTCTGGAAACACCATATATTTT. The V and J genes are TRBV28 and TRBJ1-3; D is ambiguous. Trimming pared 7 bases from V and 0 bases from J, leaving 7 bases between. In germline, CDR1 is MDHEN, CDR2 SYDVKM. This CDR3 has 13 amino acids. The full variable domain, with the rest looked up from reference TRBV28 and TRBJ1-3, is DVKVTQSSRYLVKRTGEKVFLECVQDMDHENMFWYRQDPGLGLRLIYFSYDVKMKEKGDIPEGYSVSREKKERFSLILESASTNQTSMYLCASKYSSGNTIYFGEGSWLTVV.

This chain joins TRBV29-1 and TRBJ1-1; TRBD1 aligns across 7 bases. Germline V gene data show CDR1 as SQVTM and CDR2 as ANQGSEA. J gave up 2 bases and V 4 bases, and 4 bases lay outside the gene matches. This CDR3 comprises 13 residues. The CDR3 DNA reads as TGCAGCGTTGCCCGGGACAGAAACACTGAAGCTTTCTTT. This sequence encodes CSVARDRNTEAFF.

Ten or more counts support this clonotype. The CDR3 here is CASTTNPGGWNEQFF. For the CDR3, the DNA is TGTGCCAGCACCACAAACCCGGGGGGGTGGAATGAGCAGTTCTTC. The V gene is TRBV7-2, the J gene TRBJ2-1; 8 bases are shared with TRBD2. This CDR3 contains 15 residues. Germline CDR1 is SGHTA and CDR2 is FQGNSA. With V trimmed by 7 bases and J by 7 bases, 12 bases remained unmatched.

The table lists this clonotype with a few counts. CDR3 sequence reads: CASSPKDRGSNQPQHF. The CDR3 DNA follows: TGTGCCAGCAGTCCGAAGGACCGGGGTAGCAATCAGCCCCAGCATTTT. This chain uses TRBV28 with TRBJ1-5; the D is unclear. The V end was cut by 5 bases, the J end by 0 bases, with 14 bases between. This CDR3 has 16 amino acids. Germline CDR1 and CDR2: MDHEN and SYDVKM.

V gene TRBV2 combines with J gene TRBJ2-7; 10 positions match TRBD1. This CDR3 has 13 residues. Unmatched junction bases numbered 7, after V lost 9 bases and J lost 5 bases. Germline assignment: CDR1 SNHLY and CDR2 FYNNEI. The chain's CDR3 is CARGTGETHEQYF. The CDR3 bases are TGTGCCAGAGGGACAGGGGAGACCCACGAGCAGTACTTC.